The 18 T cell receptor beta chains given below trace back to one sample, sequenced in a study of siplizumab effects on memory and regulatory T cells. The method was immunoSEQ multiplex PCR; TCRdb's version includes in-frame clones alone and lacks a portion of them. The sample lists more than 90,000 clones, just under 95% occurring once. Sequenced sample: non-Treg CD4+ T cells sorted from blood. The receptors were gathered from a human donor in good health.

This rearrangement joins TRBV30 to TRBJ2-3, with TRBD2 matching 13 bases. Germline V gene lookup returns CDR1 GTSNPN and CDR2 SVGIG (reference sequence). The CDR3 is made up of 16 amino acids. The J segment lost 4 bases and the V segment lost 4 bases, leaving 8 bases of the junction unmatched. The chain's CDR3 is CAWTFPTSGRSDTQYF. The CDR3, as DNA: TGTGCCTGGACCTTCCCGACTAGCGGGAGGTCAGATACGCAGTATTTT.

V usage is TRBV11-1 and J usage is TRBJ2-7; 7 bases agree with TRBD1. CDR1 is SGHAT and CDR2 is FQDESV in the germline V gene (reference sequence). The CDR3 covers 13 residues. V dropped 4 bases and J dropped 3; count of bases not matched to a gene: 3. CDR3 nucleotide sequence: TGTGCCAGCAGCTCAAACAGGGGCTACGAGCAGTACTTC. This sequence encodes CASSSNRGYEQYF.

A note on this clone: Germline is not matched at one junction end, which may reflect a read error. CDR3 coding DNA: TGTGCCAGCAGCTACGACAGCTACGGGCAGTACTTC. Translated, it gives CASSYDSYGQYF. The gene calls are TRBV5-4 and TRBJ2-7; weak D call: TRBD1 (5 bases). CDR1 SGHNT and CDR2 YYREEE come from the germline V gene (reference sequence). The CDR3 is 12 amino acids.

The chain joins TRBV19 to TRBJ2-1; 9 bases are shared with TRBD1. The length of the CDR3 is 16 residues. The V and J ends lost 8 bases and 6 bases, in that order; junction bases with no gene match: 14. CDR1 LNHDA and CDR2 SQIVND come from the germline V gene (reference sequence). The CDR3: CASPPPGTGSRNEQFF. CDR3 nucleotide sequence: TGTGCCAGTCCCCCGCCCGGGACAGGGTCTCGCAATGAGCAGTTCTTC.

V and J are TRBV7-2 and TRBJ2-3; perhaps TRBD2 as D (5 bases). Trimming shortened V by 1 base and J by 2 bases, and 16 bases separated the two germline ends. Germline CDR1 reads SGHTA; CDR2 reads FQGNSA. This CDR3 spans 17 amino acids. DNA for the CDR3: TGTGCCAGCAGCTTAGTTTTTTCGGACTCGGACACAGATACGCAGTATTTT. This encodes CASSLVFSDSDTDTQYF.

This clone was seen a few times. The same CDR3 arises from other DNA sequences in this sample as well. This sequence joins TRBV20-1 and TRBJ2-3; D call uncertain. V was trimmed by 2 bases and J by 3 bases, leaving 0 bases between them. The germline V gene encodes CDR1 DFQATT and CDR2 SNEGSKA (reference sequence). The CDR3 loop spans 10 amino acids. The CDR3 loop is CSARTDTQYF. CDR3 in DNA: TGCAGTGCTAGAACAGATACGCAGTATTTT.

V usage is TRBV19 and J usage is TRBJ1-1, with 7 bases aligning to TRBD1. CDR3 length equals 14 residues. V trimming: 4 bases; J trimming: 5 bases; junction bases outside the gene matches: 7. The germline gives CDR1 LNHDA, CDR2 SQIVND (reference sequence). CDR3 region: CASSTPYRGTEAFF. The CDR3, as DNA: TGTGCCAGTAGTACCCCCTACAGGGGAACTGAAGCTTTCTTT.

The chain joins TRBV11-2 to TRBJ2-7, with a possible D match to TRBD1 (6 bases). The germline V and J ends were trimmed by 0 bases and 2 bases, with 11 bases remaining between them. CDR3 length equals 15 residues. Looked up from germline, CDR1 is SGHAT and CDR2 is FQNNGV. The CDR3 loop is CASSLDPGVPYEQYF. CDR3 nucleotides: TGTGCCAGCAGCTTAGATCCAGGGGTCCCCTACGAGCAGTACTTC.

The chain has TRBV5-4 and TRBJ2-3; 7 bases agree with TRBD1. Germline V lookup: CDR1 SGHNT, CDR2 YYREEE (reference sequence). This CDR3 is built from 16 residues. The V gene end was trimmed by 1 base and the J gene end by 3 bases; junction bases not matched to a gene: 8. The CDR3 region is CASSLKLTGWTDTQYF. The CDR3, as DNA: TGTGCCAGCAGCTTGAAACTGACAGGGTGGACAGATACGCAGTATTTT.

The chain's CDR3 is CASSLVRSGNQMGNTIYF. The CDR3, as DNA: TGTGCCAGCTCACTGGTTCGATCGGGCAACCAAATGGGAAACACCATATATTTT. The genes are TRBV18 and TRBJ1-3, with D hard to call. Trimming shortened V by 4 bases and J by 4 bases, and 23 bases separated the two germline ends. Germline V lookup: CDR1 KGHSH, CDR2 LQKENI. CDR3 length: 18 residues.

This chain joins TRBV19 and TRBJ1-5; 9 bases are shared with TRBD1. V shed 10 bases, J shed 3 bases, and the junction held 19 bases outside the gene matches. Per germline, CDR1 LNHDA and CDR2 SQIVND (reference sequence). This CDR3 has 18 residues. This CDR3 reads CAKNPGTGLANVNQPQHF. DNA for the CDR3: TGTGCCAAAAACCCAGGGACAGGGTTGGCCAATGTCAATCAGCCCCAGCATTTT.

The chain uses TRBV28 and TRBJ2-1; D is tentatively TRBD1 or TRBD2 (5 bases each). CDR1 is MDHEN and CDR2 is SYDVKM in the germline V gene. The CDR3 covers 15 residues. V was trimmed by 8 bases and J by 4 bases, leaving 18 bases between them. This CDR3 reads CASLKGTHLYNEQFF. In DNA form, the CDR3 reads TGTGCCAGCCTTAAAGGGACCCACCTTTACAATGAGCAGTTCTTC.

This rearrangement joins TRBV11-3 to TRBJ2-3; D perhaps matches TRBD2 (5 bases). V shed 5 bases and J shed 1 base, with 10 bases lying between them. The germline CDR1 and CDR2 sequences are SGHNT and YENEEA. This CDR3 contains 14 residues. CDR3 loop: CASSRLGGTDTQYF. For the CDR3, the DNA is TGTGCCAGCAGCCGGCTCGGGGGCACAGATACGCAGTATTTT.

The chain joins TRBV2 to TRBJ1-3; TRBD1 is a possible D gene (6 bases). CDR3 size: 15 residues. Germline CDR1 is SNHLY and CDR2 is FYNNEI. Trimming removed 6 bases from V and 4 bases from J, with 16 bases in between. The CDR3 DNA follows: TGTGCCAGCAGATCCACGGGGGCGGCGGGAAACACCATATATTTT. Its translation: CASRSTGAAGNTIYF.

The CDR3 reads CAWSGQGDQPQHF. For the CDR3, the DNA is TGTGCCTGGAGTGGACAGGGGGATCAGCCCCAGCATTTT. The gene calls are TRBV30 and TRBJ1-5, with 9 bases identical to TRBD1. The CDR3 has 13 amino acids. The germline CDR1 and CDR2 sequences are GTSNPN and SVGIG (reference sequence). The trim removed 1 base at V and 5 bases at J, leaving 0 bases unmatched. The full variable domain, completed using reference TRBV30 and TRBJ1-5, is SQTIHQWPATLVQPVGSPLSLECTVEGTSNPNLYWYRQAAGRGLQLLFYSVGIGQISSEVPQNLSASRPQDRQFILSSKKLLLSDSGFYLCAWSGQGDQPQHFGDGTRLSIL.

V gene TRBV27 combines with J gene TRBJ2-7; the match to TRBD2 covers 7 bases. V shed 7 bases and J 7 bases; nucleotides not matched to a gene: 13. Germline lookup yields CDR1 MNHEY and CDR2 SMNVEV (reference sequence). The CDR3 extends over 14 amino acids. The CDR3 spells CASTPSGMLWEQYF. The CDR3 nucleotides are TGTGCCAGCACGCCCAGCGGGATGTTGTGGGAGCAGTACTTC.

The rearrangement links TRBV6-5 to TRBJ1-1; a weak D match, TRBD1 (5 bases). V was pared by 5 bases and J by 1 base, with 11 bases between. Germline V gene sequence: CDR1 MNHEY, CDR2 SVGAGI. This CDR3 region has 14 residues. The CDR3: CASSSNTGNTEAFF. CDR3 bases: TGTGCCAGCAGTAGTAACACAGGGAACACTGAAGCTTTCTTT.

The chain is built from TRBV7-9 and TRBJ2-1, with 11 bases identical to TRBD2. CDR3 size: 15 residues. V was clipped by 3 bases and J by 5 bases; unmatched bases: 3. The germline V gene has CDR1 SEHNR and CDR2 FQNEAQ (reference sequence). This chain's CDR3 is CASSLGLAENNEQFF. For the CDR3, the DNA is TGTGCCAGCAGCTTGGGACTAGCGGAAAACAATGAGCAGTTCTTC.